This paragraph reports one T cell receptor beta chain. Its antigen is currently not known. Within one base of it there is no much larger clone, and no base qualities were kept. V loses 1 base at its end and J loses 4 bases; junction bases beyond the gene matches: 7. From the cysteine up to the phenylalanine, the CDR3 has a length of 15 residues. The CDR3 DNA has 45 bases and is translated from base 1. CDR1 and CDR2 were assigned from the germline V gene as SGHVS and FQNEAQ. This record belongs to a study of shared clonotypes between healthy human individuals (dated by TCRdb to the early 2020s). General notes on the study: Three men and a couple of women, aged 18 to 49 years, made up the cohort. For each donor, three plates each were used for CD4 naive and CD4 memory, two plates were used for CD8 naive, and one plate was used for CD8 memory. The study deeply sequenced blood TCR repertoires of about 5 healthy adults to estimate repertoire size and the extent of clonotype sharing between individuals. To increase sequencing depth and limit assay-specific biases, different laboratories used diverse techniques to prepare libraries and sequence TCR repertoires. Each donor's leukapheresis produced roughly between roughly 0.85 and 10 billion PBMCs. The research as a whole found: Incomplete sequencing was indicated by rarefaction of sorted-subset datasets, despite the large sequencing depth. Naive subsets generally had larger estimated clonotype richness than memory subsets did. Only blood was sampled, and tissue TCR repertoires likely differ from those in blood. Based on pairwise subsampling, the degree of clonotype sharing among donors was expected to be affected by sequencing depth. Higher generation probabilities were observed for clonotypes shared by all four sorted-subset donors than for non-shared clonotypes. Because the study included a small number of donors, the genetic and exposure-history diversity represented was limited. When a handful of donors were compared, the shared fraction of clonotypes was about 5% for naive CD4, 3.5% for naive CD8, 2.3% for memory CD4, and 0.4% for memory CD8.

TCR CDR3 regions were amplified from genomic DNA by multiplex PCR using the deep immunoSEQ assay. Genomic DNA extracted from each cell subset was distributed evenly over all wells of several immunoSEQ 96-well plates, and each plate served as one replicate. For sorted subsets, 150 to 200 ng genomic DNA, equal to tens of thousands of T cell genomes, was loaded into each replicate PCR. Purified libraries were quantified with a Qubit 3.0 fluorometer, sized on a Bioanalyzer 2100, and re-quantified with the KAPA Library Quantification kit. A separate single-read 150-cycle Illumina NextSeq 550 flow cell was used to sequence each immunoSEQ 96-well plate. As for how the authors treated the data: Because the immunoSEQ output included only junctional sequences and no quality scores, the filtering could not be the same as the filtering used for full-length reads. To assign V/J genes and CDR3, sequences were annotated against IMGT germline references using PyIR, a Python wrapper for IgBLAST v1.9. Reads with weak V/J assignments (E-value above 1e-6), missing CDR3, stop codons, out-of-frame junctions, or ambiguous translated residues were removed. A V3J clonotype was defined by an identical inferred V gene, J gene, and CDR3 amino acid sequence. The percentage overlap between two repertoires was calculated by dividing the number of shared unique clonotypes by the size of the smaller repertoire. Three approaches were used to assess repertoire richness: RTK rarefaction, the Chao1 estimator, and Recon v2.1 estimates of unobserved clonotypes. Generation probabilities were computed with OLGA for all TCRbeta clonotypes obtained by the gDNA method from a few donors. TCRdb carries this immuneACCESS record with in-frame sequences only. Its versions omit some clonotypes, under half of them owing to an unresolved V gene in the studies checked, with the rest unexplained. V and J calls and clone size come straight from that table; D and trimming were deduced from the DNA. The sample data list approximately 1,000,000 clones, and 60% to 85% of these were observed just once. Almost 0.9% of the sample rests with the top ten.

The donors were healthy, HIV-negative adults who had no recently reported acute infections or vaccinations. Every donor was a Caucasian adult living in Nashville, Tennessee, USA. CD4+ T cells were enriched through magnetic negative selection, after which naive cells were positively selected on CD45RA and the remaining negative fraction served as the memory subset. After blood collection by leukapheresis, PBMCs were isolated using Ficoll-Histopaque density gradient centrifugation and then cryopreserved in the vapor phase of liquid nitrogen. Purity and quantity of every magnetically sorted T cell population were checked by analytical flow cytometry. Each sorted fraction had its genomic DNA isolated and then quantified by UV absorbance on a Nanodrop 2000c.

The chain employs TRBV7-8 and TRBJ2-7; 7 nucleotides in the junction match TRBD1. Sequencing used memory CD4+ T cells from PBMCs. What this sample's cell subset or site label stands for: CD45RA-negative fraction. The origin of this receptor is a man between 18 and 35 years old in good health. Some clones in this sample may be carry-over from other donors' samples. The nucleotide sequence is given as TGTGCCAGCAGCTTAGGAGTTGTCAGGGGGTACGAGCAGTACTTC. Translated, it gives CASSLGVVRGYEQYF.